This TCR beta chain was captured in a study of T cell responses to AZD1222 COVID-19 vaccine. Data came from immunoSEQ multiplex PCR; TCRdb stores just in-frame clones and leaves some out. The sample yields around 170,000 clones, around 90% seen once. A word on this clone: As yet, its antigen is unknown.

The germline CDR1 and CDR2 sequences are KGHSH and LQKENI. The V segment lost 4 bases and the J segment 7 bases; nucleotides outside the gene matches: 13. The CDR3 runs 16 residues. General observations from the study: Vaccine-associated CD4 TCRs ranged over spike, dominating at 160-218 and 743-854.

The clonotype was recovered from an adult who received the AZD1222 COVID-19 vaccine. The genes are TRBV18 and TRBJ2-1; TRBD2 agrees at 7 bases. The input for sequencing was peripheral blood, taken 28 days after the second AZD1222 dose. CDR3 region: CASSLRTGGVRNEQFF. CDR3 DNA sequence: TGTGCCAGCTCACTTCGGACTGGGGGGGTGAGGAATGAGCAGTTCTTC.